This note documents a single T cell receptor beta chain sequence. Profiling relied on immunoSEQ multiplex PCR, and the TCRdb table lists in-frame clones only, not all of them. The sample lists 200,000 to 250,000 clones, roughly four fifths seen once, with roughly 8.2% in the top ten. These data belong to a study of blood T cell repertoires in COVID-19. V trimming: 1 base; J trimming: 6 bases; junction bases outside the gene matches: 9. CDR3 length equals 15 residues. CDR1 and CDR2 from the germline V gene are SNHLY and FYNNEI. The receptor was isolated from an elderly woman with COVID-19, enrolled during active disease. The rearrangement links TRBV2 to TRBJ2-7, with 7 positions matching TRBD1. The specimen was peripheral blood. The DNA for the CDR3 is TGTGCCAGCAGTGAAGAAAGGGGGCGCGGAAGCGAGCAGTACTTC. This sequence encodes CASSEERGRGSEQYF.